This is a list of T cell receptor beta chains from one sample in a study of blood T cell repertoires in COVID-19. The table came from immunoSEQ multiplex PCR; TCRdb's copy has only in-frame clones and leaves some out. The sample holds under 200,000 clones; roughly 90% are singletons and the top ten take 1.5% to 2%. Sequenced material: peripheral blood. These receptors were obtained from a man younger than 30 with active or convalescent COVID-19. Each CDR3 is given with its conserved first and last residue. D genes are given only for firm matches. Clone size is shown for a subset of rows, as once, few, many or a class of expanded clone.

once	TRBV7-9	TRBD2	TRBJ2-2	CASSLSGGGPGELFF	TGTGCCAGCAGCTTGAGCGGGGGAGGTCCCGGGGAGCTGTTTTTT
.	TRBV7-2	.	TRBJ2-1	CASSPAGTQPYNEQFF	TGTGCCAGCAGCCCGGCCGGGACTCAACCGTACAATGAGCAGTTCTTC
.	TRBV6-1	.	TRBJ1-6	CASSEVAGEGTSPLHF	TGTGCCAGCAGTGAAGTCGCGGGGGAGGGAACCTCACCCCTCCACTTT
.	TRBV7-9	.	TRBJ2-1	CASSQTRTDGSGEQFF	TGTGCCAGCAGCCAAACGAGGACTGATGGATCCGGTGAGCAGTTCTTC
.	TRBV9	.	TRBJ1-1	CASSVLGGAIGSTEAFF	TGTGCCAGCAGCGTCCTAGGGGGGGCGATCGGATCCACTGAAGCTTTCTTT
.	TRBV14	.	TRBJ1-3	CASSQAGGNTIYF	TGTGCCAGCAGCCAAGCAGGAGGAAACACCATATATTTT
.	TRBV9	.	TRBJ2-6	CASSLSGTGANVLTF	TGTGCCAGCAGCCTATCGGGAACTGGGGCCAACGTCCTGACTTTC
.	TRBV30	TRBD1	TRBJ1-2	CASRGLGGYTF	TGTGCCAGCAGGGGGCTTGGGGGCTACACCTTC
.	TRBV7-9	TRBD1	TRBJ2-7	CASSATGTGNYEQYF	TGTGCCAGCAGCGCTACCGGGACAGGGAACTACGAGCAGTACTTC
few	TRBV5-1	.	TRBJ1-2	CASSPDTYGYTF	TGCGCCAGCAGCCCGGACACTTATGGCTACACCTTC
.	TRBV27	.	TRBJ2-3	CASSPWSYRIEDGDTQYF	TGTGCCAGCAGCCCCTGGTCATACAGGATTGAGGATGGAGATACGCAGTATTTT
.	TRBV19	.	TRBJ1-4	CASSPLTGKNEKLFF	TGTGCCAGTAGTCCCCTGACAGGAAAGAATGAAAAACTGTTTTTT
.	TRBV6-1	.	TRBJ1-2	CASSSPEASYGYTF	TGTGCCAGCAGCTCCCCGGAGGCGTCCTATGGCTACACCTTC
.	TRBV6-5	.	TRBJ2-2	CATRDSRVGGELFF	TGTGCCACCCGGGACTCAAGAGTTGGCGGGGAGCTGTTTTTT
once	TRBV30	TRBD1	TRBJ2-1	CAWKRTGAYNEQFF	TGTGCCTGGAAAAGGACAGGGGCCTACAATGAGCAGTTCTTC
.	TRBV6-2/TRBV6-3	.	TRBJ2-1	CASSYQGGEQFF	TGTGCCAGCAGTTACCAGGGCGGTGAGCAGTTCTTC
once	TRBV6-6	.	TRBJ1-2	CASSYPRDTNYGYTF	TGTGCCAGCAGTTACCCCCGGGACACCAACTATGGCTACACCTTC
once	TRBV5-1	TRBD2	TRBJ2-1	CASSFLTSGSSDEQFF	TGCGCCAGCAGCTTCCTTACTAGCGGGAGTTCGGATGAGCAGTTCTTC
.	TRBV3-1/TRBV3-2	TRBD2	TRBJ2-5	CASSRRAGTQETQYF	TGTGCCAGCAGCCGGCGAGCGGGAACCCAAGAGACCCAGTACTTC
.	TRBV5-6	.	TRBJ1-2	CASSQGLGGYTF	TGTGCCAGCAGCCAGGGGTTAGGGGGCTACACCTTC
.	TRBV6-4	.	TRBJ2-2	CASSKDSLNTGELFF	TGTGCCAGCTCCAAGGACAGCCTAAACACCGGGGAGCTGTTTTTT
.	TRBV19	TRBD2	TRBJ2-1	CASSLSGGALLNEQFF	TGTGCCAGTAGTCTCAGCGGGGGGGCCTTATTGAATGAGCAGTTCTTC
few	TRBV19	.	TRBJ1-5	CASGGQTNQPQHF	TGTGCCAGTGGAGGTCAAACCAATCAGCCCCAGCATTTT
.	TRBV7-2	TRBD2	TRBJ2-3	CASSFYGTSGSGDTQYF	TGTGCCAGCAGCTTCTACGGGACTAGCGGGAGTGGAGATACGCAGTATTTT
.	TRBV6-5	.	TRBJ2-1	CASSVFGSYNEQFF	TGTGCCAGCTCGGTCTTCGGCTCCTACAATGAGCAGTTCTTC
.	TRBV2	.	TRBJ1-5	CASRPQGISNQPQHF	TGTGCCAGCAGGCCACAGGGAATCAGCAATCAGCCCCAGCATTTT
.	TRBV5-6	TRBD1	TRBJ2-6	CASSLETGGAGGANVLTF	TGTGCCAGCAGCTTGGAGACAGGGGGCGCAGGTGGGGCCAACGTCCTGACTTTC
.	TRBV7-8	TRBD2	TRBJ2-3	CASSLGGLAGLPDTQYF	TGTGCCAGCAGCTTAGGGGGACTAGCGGGATTACCGGATACGCAGTATTTT
.	TRBV11-2	.	TRBJ1-3	CASSRKWASGNTIYF	TGTGCCAGCAGCCGAAAGTGGGCGAGCGGAAACACCATATATTTT
.	TRBV4-3	TRBD2	TRBJ2-1	CASSQRTSGSSNEQFF	TGCGCCAGCAGCCAACGAACTAGCGGGAGTAGCAATGAGCAGTTCTTC
.	TRBV5-4	.	TRBJ2-1	CASSGHRNEQFF	TGTGCCAGCAGCGGGCATCGGAATGAGCAGTTCTTC